The 23 T cell receptor beta chains presented below share a single source sample, sequenced in a study of CD8 T cells in ankylosing spondylitis. TCRdb analysed the 5' RACE reads with MiXCR anew, one entry per CDR3 protein. The table includes about 130,000 distinct CDR3 sequences, around 7% detected once. Source material: blood, either unsorted or a sorted T cell fraction (not recorded which). The source is a male donor with ankylosing spondylitis or in good health (not recorded which).

This clonotype came up many times. The chain employs TRBV15 and TRBJ2-1; the match to TRBD2 covers 8 bases. Germline CDR1 LNHNV, CDR2 YYDKDF (reference sequence). The trim removed 0 bases at V and 6 bases at J, leaving 4 bases unmatched. This CDR3 is 15 amino acids long. The CDR3 spells CATSRDAGTSNEQFF. CDR3 sequence (DNA): TGTGCCACCAGCAGAGATGCAGGGACTAGCAATGAGCAGTTCTTC.

This clonotype was seen many times. V and J are TRBV5-1 and TRBJ2-2; the D gene is possibly TRBD2 (5 bases). V lost 5 bases and J 0 bases, leaving 11 bases between the germline ends. Germline V gene sequence: CDR1 SGHRS, CDR2 YFSETQ. This CDR3 has 15 amino acids. DNA for the CDR3: TGCGCCAGCAGACCCATCGGGGCGAACACCGGGGAGCTGTTTTTT. This encodes CASRPIGANTGELFF.

The chain employs TRBV7-2 and TRBJ1-6; no clear D. Germline V CDR1 and CDR2: SGHTA, FQGNSA. The CDR3 has 13 residues. Trimming removed 4 bases from V and 8 bases from J, with 9 bases in between. The chain's CDR3 is CASSSTPDSPLHF. Written as DNA, the CDR3 is TGTGCCAGCAGCTCCACACCCGATTCACCCCTCCACTTT.

The table lists this clonotype with many counts. The genes are TRBV7-9 and TRBJ2-3; D is undetermined. The V end lost 4 bases, the J end lost 3 bases, and 5 bases lay between the germline ends. CDR3 length: 12 residues. Germline V gives CDR1 SEHNR, CDR2 FQNEAQ (reference sequence). The CDR3 DNA sequence: TGTGCCAGCAGCTCGGTTACAGATACGCAGTATTTT. Protein sequence: CASSSVTDTQYF.

The rearrangement uses TRBV10-3 and TRBJ2-7, with TRBD2 identical over 9 bases. V was clipped by 7 bases and J by 1 base; unmatched bases: 5. The germline V gene encodes CDR1 ENHRY and CDR2 SYGVKD. This CDR3 spans 14 amino acids. The CDR3 DNA is TGTGCCATCACCGGCGGGGGGGGGTCCTACGAGCAGTACTTC. Translation gives CAITGGGGSYEQYF.

In this sample, this clonotype turned up many times. The V gene is TRBV12-3 or TRBV12-4, the J gene TRBJ2-1, with 9 bases aligning to TRBD2. The CDR3 has 15 amino acids. V dropped 4 bases and J dropped 3; count of bases not matched to a gene: 4. CDR3 bases: TGTGCCAGCAGTTCACTAGCGGGTCTCTACAATGAGCAGTTCTTC. Translated: CASSSLAGLYNEQFF.

This clonotype has a count of ten or more. The J gene is TRBJ2-5, the V gene TRBV6-2 or TRBV6-3, with 8 positions matching TRBD2. Trimming took 6 bases from V and 5 from J; bases not matched to a gene: 11. From germline, CDR1 is MNHEY and CDR2 SVGEGT. The CDR3 is 15 residues long. The CDR3: CASRSPGTRVETQYF. The CDR3 DNA follows: TGTGCCAGCAGGTCACCGGGGACTAGGGTGGAGACCCAGTACTTC.

This clonotype has more than one count but fewer than ten. The chain combines TRBV30 with TRBJ1-5; D is unresolved. Germline V gene sequence: CDR1 GTSNPN, CDR2 SVGIG (reference sequence). Trimming took 2 bases from V and 2 from J, leaving 7 bases between them. The CDR3 is made up of 13 amino acids. CDR3: CAWSNIGNQPQHF. The CDR3 DNA is TGTGCCTGGAGTAACATAGGCAATCAGCCCCAGCATTTT.

This clonotype was seen at least ten times. V is TRBV5-5 and J is TRBJ2-2; D is unclear. V dropped 0 bases and J dropped 0 bases, with 9 bases sitting between them. Looked up from germline, CDR1 is SGHKS and CDR2 is YYEKEE (reference sequence). This CDR3 contains 16 residues. CDR3 nucleotides: TGTGCCAGCAGCTTGGGTCCAGGATCGAACACCGGGGAGCTGTTTTTT. Amino acid sequence: CASSLGPGSNTGELFF.

The sample holds many counts of this clonotype. The chain employs TRBV12-3 or TRBV12-4 and TRBJ2-7, with D unresolved. The V end lost 3 bases, the J end lost 5 bases, and 8 bases lay between the germline ends. The CDR3 sequence is 12 residues long. The CDR3 region is CASSFDGHEQYF. The CDR3 DNA reads as TGTGCCAGCAGTTTTGATGGCCACGAGCAGTACTTC.

The table lists this clonotype with many counts. The CDR3 nucleotides are TGCGCCAGCAGCTTGGGCAGGGCGTTTGGGGCCAACGTCCTGACTTTC. Encoded protein: CASSLGRAFGANVLTF. This chain uses TRBV5-1 with TRBJ2-6, with a weak D call TRBD1 (5 bases). CDR1 and CDR2 (germline): SGHRS, YFSETQ. The CDR3 extends over 16 amino acids. The V end was cut by 0 bases, the J end by 3 bases, with 10 bases between.

Remarks on this clonotype: A much larger clone differs from this one at a single base, so this may be a read error. V is TRBV7-2 and J is TRBJ2-7; D possibly corresponds to TRBD1 (6 bases). The CDR3 spans 14 residues. CDR1 and CDR2 (germline): SGHTA, FQGNSA. The DNA for the CDR3 is TGTGCCAGCAGACCCGACAGGTCCTCTAACGAGCAGTGCTTC. It encodes CASRPDRSSNEQCF.

There are a few counts of this clonotype. The rearrangement links TRBV7-2 to TRBJ2-2; TRBD1 is a possible D gene (5 bases). Trimming removed 6 bases from V and 1 base from J, with 9 bases in between. Germline V gene lookup returns CDR1 SGHTA and CDR2 FQGNSA. The length of the CDR3 is 14 residues. The DNA of the CDR3 is TGTGCCAGCAGGACAGCCAGGAACACCGGGGAGCTGTTTTTT. Protein product: CASRTARNTGELFF.

This clonotype was seen many times. The chain couples TRBV20-1 to TRBJ2-1; no reliable D call. The CDR3 loop spans 14 amino acids. CDR1 is DFQATT and CDR2 is SNEGSKA in the germline V gene (reference sequence). Trimming cost V 6 bases and J 3 bases, with 15 bases left between them. Written as DNA, the CDR3 is TGCAGTGCCCTTAGGACGGGTAGCTACAATGAGCAGTTCTTC. Its translation is CSALRTGSYNEQFF.

This clonotype was counted between two and nine times. The gene calls are TRBV4-3 and TRBJ2-6, with D tentatively TRBD1 (5 bases). The germline V gene has CDR1 LGHNA and CDR2 YSLEER. With 0 bases removed from V and 4 bases from J, the gap between germline ends came to 16 bases. The CDR3 totals 18 residues. The chain's CDR3 is CASSQEGRQTVGANVLTF. CDR3 in DNA: TGCGCCAGCAGCCAAGAAGGGCGCCAGACAGTAGGGGCCAACGTCCTGACTTTC.

In this sample, this clonotype turned up many times. V and J are TRBV25-1 and TRBJ2-3; 11 nucleotides match TRBD2. The CDR3 runs to 14 residues. J gave up 8 bases and V 6 bases, and 7 bases lay outside the gene matches. The germline CDR1 and CDR2 sequences are MGHDK and SYGVNS. CDR3 region: CASSLTSGGGTQYF. The DNA for the CDR3 is TGTGCCAGCAGCTTAACTAGCGGGGGTGGTACGCAGTATTTT.

The table lists this clonotype with many counts. The CDR3 loop reads CASSLGDGTGELFF. CDR3 nucleotide sequence: TGTGCCAGCAGTTTAGGGGATGGCACCGGGGAGCTGTTTTTT. J is TRBJ2-2 and V is TRBV12-3 or TRBV12-4; D gene uncertain. V was cut by 1 base and J by 4 bases, with 7 bases left in between. The CDR3 extends over 14 amino acids.

This clonotype was seen at least ten times. The V and J genes are TRBV11-3 and TRBJ2-1, with D maybe TRBD1 (5 bases). The germline V gene encodes CDR1 SGHNT and CDR2 YENEEA. Trimming shortened V by 5 bases and J by 11 bases, and 19 bases separated the two germline ends. CDR3 length equals 14 residues. In nucleotides, the CDR3 is TGTGCCAGCAGCCACTCAGGGAAGTATGAAAAGCAGTTCTTC. Residues: CASSHSGKYEKQFF.

This clonotype appeared a few times. V is TRBV18 and J is TRBJ2-3; TRBD2 matches at 15 bases. From germline, CDR1 is KGHSH and CDR2 LQKENI. CDR3 length equals 20 residues. The trim removed 1 base at V and 3 bases at J, leaving 11 bases unmatched. This CDR3 reads CASSPQEGLAGGPSTDTQYF. The DNA for the CDR3 is TGTGCCAGCTCACCACAGGAAGGACTAGCGGGAGGGCCCTCTACAGATACGCAGTATTTT. The variable domain in full, completed from reference TRBV18 and TRBJ2-3, reads NAGVMQNPRHLVRRRGQEARLRCSPMKGHSHVYWYRQLPEEGLKFMVYLQKENIIDESGMPKERFSAEFPKEGPSILRIQQVVRGDSAAYFCASSPQEGLAGGPSTDTQYFGPGTRLTVL.

V gene TRBV30 combines with J gene TRBJ1-5, with D maybe TRBD1 (5 bases). Trimming removed 2 bases from V and 3 bases from J, with 17 bases in between. The germline V gene has CDR1 GTSNPN and CDR2 SVGIG (reference sequence). This CDR3 is 16 amino acids long. The CDR3 region has the DNA TGTGCCTGGAGTTCTACCGGGACGGTTAACAATCAGCCCCAGCATTTT. It yields the protein CAWSSTGTVNNQPQHF. Full variable domain (outside the CDR3, taken from reference TRBV30 and TRBJ1-5): SQTIHQWPATLVQPVGSPLSLECTVEGTSNPNLYWYRQAAGRGLQLLFYSVGIGQISSEVPQNLSASRPQDRQFILSSKKLLLSDSGFYLCAWSSTGTVNNQPQHFGDGTRLSIL.

In its sample, this clonotype was seen many times. The CDR3 DNA reads TGTGCCAGCTCACCATCATATGAGCAGTTCTTC. This encodes CASSPSYEQFF. The chain joins TRBV18 to TRBJ2-1; no clear D gene. CDR1 and CDR2 (germline): KGHSH, LQKENI. CDR3 length: 11 amino acids. The V end was cut by 2 bases, the J end by 8 bases, with 4 bases between.

This clonotype was detected ten times or more. This sequence joins TRBV15 and TRBJ1-1, with 8 positions matching TRBD1. Per the germline V gene, CDR1 is LNHNV and CDR2 is YYDKDF (reference sequence). CDR3 length: 16 amino acids. V lost 0 bases and J lost 1; bases outside the gene matches: 4. In DNA, the CDR3 is TGTGCCACCAGCAGAGATTGGGACAGGAGGAACACTGAAGCTTTCTTT. Translated: CATSRDWDRRNTEAFF.

This clonotype was detected many times. V usage is TRBV12-3 or TRBV12-4 and J usage is TRBJ2-1; maybe TRBD2 (5 bases). The CDR3 is made up of 11 amino acids. V was trimmed by 3 bases and J by 8 bases, leaving 5 bases between them. CDR3 region: CASSFGDEQFF. DNA of the CDR3: TGTGCCAGCAGTTTCGGGGATGAGCAGTTCTTC.